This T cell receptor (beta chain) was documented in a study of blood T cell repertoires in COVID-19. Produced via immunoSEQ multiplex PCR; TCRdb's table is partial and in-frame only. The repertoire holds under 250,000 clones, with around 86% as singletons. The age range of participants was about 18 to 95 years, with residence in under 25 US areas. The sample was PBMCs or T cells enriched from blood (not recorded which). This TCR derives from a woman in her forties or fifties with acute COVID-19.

The CDR3 here is CASSSSGTGSTDTQYF. The CDR3 DNA reads as TGTGCCAGCAGTTCGTCCGGGACAGGGAGCACAGATACGCAGTATTTT. The chain combines TRBV28 with TRBJ2-3; 9 bases are a match to TRBD1. The CDR3 loop spans 16 amino acids. Trimming at V came to 4 bases and at J to 0 bases, leaving 5 bases not matched to a gene. Germline CDR1 is MDHEN and CDR2 is SYDVKM.